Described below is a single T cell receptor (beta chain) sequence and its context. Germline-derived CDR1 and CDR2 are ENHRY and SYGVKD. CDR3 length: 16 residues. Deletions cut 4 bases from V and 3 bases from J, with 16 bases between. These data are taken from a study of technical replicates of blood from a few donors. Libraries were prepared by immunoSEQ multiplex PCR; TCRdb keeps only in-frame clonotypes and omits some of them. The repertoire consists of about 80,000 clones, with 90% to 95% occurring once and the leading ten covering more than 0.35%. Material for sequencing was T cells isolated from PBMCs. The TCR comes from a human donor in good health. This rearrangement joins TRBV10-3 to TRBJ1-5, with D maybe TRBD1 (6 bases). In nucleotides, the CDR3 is TGTGCCATCAGTGGATACGACCGGGACATCAATCAGCCCCAGCATTTT. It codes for CAISGYDRDINQPQHF.